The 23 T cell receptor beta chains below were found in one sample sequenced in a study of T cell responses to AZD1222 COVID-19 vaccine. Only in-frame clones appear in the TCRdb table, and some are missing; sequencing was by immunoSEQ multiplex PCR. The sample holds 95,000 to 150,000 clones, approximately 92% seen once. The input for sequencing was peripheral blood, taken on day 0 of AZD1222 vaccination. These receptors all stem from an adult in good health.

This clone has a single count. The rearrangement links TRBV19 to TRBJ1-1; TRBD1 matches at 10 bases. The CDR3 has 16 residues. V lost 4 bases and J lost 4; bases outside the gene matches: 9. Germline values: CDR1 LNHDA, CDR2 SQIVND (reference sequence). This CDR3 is CASSSDRGLVGTEAFF. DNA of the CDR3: TGTGCCAGTAGTAGCGACAGGGGGCTGGTGGGCACTGAAGCTTTCTTT.

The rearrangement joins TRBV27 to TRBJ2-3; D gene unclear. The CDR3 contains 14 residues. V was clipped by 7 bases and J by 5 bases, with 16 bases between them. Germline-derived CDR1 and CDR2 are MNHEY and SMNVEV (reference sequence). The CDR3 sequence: CASTLGKRVDTQYF. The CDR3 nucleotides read TGTGCCAGCACCCTGGGGAAAAGAGTAGATACGCAGTATTTT.

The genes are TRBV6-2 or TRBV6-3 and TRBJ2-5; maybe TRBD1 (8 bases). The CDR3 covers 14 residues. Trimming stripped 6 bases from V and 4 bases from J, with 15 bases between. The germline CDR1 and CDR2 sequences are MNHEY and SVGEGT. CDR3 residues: CASSPGGGGETQYF. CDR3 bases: TGTGCCAGCAGCCCAGGGGGCGGGGGAGAGACCCAGTACTTC.

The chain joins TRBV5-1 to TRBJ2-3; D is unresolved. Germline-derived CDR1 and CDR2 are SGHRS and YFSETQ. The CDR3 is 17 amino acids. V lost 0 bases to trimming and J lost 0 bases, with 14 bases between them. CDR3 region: CASSLGGRALSTDTQYF. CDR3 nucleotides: TGCGCCAGCAGCTTGGGGGGTAGGGCTCTTAGCACAGATACGCAGTATTTT.

The CDR3 is CASSLVGENNEQFF. In DNA, the CDR3 is TGCGCCAGCAGCTTGGTTGGAGAGAACAATGAGCAGTTCTTC. This chain joins TRBV5-1 and TRBJ2-1; D is ambiguous. There are 14 residues in the CDR3. V lost 0 bases, J lost 5 bases, and 9 bases lay in between. Looked up from germline, CDR1 is SGHRS and CDR2 is YFSETQ.

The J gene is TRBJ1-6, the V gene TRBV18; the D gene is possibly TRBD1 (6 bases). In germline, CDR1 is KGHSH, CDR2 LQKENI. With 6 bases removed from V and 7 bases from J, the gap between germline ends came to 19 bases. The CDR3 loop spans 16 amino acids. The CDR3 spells CASSERGGDRNSPLHF. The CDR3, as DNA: TGTGCCAGCTCCGAAAGGGGGGGCGATAGGAATTCACCCCTCCACTTT. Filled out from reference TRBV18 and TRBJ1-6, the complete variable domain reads NAGVMQNPRHLVRRRGQEARLRCSPMKGHSHVYWYRQLPEEGLKFMVYLQKENIIDESGMPKERFSAEFPKEGPSILRIQQVVRGDSAAYFCASSERGGDRNSPLHFGNGTRLTVT.

The CDR3 loop reads CASFPGTSSYNEQFF. The CDR3 nucleotides read TGTGCCAGCTTTCCGGGGACAAGCTCCTACAATGAGCAGTTCTTC. The rearrangement joins TRBV27 to TRBJ2-1; TRBD1 might be the D (6 bases). Germline V CDR1 and CDR2: MNHEY, SMNVEV (reference sequence). CDR3 length: 15 amino acids. V was cut by 8 bases and J by 0 bases, with 14 bases left in between.

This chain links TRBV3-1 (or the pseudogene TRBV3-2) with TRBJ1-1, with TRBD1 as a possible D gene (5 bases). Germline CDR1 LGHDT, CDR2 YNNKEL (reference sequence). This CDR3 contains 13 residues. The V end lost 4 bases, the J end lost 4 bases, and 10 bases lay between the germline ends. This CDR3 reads CASSPTQGTEAFF. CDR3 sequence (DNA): TGTGCCAGCAGCCCCACCCAGGGCACTGAAGCTTTCTTT.

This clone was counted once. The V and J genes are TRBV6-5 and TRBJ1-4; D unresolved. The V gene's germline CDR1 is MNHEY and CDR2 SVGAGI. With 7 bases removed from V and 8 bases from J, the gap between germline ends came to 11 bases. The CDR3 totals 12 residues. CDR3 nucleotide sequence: TGTGCCAGCACCACAGCGAAGGAAAAACTGTTTTTT. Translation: CASTTAKEKLFF.

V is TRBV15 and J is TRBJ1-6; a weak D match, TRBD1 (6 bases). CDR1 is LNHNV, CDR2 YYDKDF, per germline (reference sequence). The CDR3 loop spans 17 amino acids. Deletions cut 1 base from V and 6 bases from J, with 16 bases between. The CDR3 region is CATSRVAGGRGNSPLHF. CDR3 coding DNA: TGTGCCACCAGCAGAGTTGCGGGGGGCCGGGGTAATTCACCCCTCCACTTT. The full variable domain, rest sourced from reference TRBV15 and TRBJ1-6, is DAMVIQNPRYQVTQFGKPVTLSCSQTLNHNVMYWYQQKSSQAPKLLFHYYDKDFNNEADTPDNFQSRRPNTSFCFLDIRSPGLGDTAMYLCATSRVAGGRGNSPLHFGNGTRLTVT.

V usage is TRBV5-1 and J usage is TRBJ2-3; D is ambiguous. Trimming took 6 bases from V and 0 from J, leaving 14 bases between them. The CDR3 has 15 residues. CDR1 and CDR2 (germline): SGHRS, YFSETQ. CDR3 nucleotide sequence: TGCGCCAGCAAAGCACAGACCCCTAGCACAGATACGCAGTATTTT. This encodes CASKAQTPSTDTQYF.

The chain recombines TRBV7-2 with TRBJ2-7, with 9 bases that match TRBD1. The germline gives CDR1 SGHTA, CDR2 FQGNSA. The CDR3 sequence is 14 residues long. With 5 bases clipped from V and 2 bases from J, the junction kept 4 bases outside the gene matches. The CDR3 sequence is CASSKQGAPYEQYF. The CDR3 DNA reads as TGTGCCAGCAGCAAACAGGGGGCGCCCTACGAGCAGTACTTC.

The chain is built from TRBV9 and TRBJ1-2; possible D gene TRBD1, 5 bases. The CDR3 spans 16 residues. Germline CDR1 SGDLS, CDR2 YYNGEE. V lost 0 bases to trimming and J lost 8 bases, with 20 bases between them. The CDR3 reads CASSVGGHSPLGGYTF. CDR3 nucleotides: TGTGCCAGCAGCGTAGGTGGACACTCCCCACTCGGGGGCTACACCTTC.

The CDR3 loop reads CASSLARTNTGELFF. CDR3 in DNA: TGCGCCAGCAGCTTGGCACGGACGAACACCGGGGAGCTGTTTTTT. This chain links TRBV5-1 with TRBJ2-2, with D unclear. The CDR3 loop spans 15 amino acids. Looked up from germline, CDR1 is SGHRS and CDR2 is YFSETQ. V shed 0 bases and J shed 0 bases, with 6 bases lying between them.

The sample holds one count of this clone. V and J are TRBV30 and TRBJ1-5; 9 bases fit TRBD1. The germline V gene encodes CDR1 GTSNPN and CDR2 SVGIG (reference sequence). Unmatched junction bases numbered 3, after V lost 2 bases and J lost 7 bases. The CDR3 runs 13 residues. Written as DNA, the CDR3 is TGTGCCTGGAGTCCTACAGGGGGCCAGCCCCAGCATTTT. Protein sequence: CAWSPTGGQPQHF.

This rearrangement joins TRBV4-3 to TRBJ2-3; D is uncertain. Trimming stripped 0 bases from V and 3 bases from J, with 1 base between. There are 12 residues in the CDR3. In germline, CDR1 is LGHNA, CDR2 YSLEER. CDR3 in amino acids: CASSQETDTQYF. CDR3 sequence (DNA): TGCGCCAGCAGCCAAGAGACAGATACGCAGTATTTT.

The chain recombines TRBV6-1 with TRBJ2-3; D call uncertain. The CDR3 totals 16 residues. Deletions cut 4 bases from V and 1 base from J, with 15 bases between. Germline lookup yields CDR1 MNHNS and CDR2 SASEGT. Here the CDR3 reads CASSALATAGTDTQYF. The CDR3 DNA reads TGTGCCAGCAGTGCCCTCGCCACAGCAGGCACAGATACGCAGTATTTT.

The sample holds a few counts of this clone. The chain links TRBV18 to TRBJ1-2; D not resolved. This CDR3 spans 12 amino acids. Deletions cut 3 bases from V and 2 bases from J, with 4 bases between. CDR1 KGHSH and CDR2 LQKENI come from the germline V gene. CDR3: CASSPENYGYTF. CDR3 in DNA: TGTGCCAGCTCACCCGAGAACTATGGCTACACCTTC.

As DNA, the CDR3 is TGTGCCAGCAGTCCCCTAACCGGCAGGACAGGGAGGTACGAGCAGTACTTC. Translated: CASSPLTGRTGRYEQYF. The genes are TRBV6-2 or TRBV6-3 and TRBJ2-7, with 8 bases lining up with TRBD1. Germline V gene data show CDR1 as MNHEY and CDR2 as SVGEGT. The trim removed 5 bases at V and 4 bases at J, leaving 16 bases unmatched. The CDR3 totals 17 residues.

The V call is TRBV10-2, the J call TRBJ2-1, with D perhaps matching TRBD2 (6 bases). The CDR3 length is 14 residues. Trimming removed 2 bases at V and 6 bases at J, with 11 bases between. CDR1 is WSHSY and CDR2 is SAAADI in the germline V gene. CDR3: CASSERGYLNEQFF. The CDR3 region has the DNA TGCGCCAGCAGTGAGCGGGGGTACCTCAATGAGCAGTTCTTC.

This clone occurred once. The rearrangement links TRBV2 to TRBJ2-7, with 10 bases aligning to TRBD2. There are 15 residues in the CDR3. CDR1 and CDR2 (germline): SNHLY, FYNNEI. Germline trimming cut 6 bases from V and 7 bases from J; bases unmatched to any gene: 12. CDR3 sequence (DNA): TGTGCCAGCAGGCCTCCTAGCGGGAGCGGTTGGGAGCAGTACTTC. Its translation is CASRPPSGSGWEQYF. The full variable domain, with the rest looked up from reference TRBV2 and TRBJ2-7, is EPEVTQTPSHQVTQMGQEVILRCVPISNHLYFYWYRQILGQKVEFLVSFYNNEISEKSEIFDDQFSVERPDGSNFTLKIRSTKLEDSAMYFCASRPPSGSGWEQYFGPGTRLTVT.

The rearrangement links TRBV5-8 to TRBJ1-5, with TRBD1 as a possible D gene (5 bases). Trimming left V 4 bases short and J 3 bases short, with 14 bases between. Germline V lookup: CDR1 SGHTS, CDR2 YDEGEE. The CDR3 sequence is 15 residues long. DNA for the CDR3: TGTGCCAGCAGCCCCCCACTAGGGACCAATCAGCCCCAGCATTTT. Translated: CASSPPLGTNQPQHF.

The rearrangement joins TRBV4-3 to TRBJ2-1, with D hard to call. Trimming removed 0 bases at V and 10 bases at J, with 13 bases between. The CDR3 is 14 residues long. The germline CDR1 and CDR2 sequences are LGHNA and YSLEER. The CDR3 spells CASSQDNLRTEQFF. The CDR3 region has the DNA TGCGCCAGCAGCCAAGATAATCTCCGAACCGAGCAGTTCTTC.